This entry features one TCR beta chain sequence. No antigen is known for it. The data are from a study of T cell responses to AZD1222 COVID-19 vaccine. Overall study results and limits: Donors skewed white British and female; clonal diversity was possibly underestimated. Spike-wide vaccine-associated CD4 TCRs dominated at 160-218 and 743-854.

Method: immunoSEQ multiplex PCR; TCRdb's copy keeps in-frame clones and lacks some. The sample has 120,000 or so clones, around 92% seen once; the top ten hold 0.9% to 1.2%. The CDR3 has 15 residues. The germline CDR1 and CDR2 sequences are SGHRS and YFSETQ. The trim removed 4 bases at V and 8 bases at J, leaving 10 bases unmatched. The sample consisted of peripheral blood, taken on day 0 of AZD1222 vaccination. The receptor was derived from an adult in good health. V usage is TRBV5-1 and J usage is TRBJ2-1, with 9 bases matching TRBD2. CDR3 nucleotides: TGCGCCAGCAGCGTCGGACTAGCGACATATGATGAGCAGTTCTTC. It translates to CASSVGLATYDEQFF. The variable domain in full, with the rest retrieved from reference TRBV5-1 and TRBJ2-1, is KAGVTQTPRYLIKTRGQQVTLSCSPISGHRSVSWYQQTPGQGLQFLFEYFSETQRNKGNFPGRFSGRQFSNSRSEMNVSTLELGDSALYLCASSVGLATYDEQFFGPGTRLTVL.